Following are 20 T cell receptor beta chains from one sample sequenced in a study of blood T cell repertoires in COVID-19. The protocol was immunoSEQ multiplex PCR, while the TCRdb copy is restricted to in-frame clones and leaves out a portion. Among under 200,000 clones listed, about 82% were seen once. The sequencing sample was made of peripheral blood. These receptor sequences come from a man aged 55 to 70 with COVID-19, enrolled during active disease.

The chain couples TRBV5-1 to TRBJ2-1, with D unclear. Trimming stripped 0 bases from V and 1 base from J, with 11 bases between. The V gene's germline CDR1 is SGHRS and CDR2 YFSETQ. The CDR3 has 16 amino acids. The CDR3 nucleotides read TGCGCCAGCAGCTTGGGTCACGCCCGGTCCTACAATGAGCAGTTCTTC. Translation: CASSLGHARSYNEQFF.

The sample holds a few counts of this clone. The rearrangement joins TRBV6-2 or TRBV6-3 to TRBJ1-5, with 7 positions matching TRBD1. CDR3 length: 14 amino acids. V was clipped by 4 bases and J by 5 bases; unmatched bases: 5. Germline assignment: CDR1 MNHEY and CDR2 SVGEGT. The DNA of the CDR3 is TGTGCCAGCAGTTGGCAGGGGGTTGATCAGCCCCAGCATTTT. This translates into CASSWQGVDQPQHF.

The V gene is TRBV2, the J gene TRBJ1-1, with 8 positions matching TRBD1. J lost 3 bases, V lost 4 bases, and 1 base had no gene match. Germline assignment: CDR1 SNHLY and CDR2 FYNNEI. The CDR3 contains 13 residues. The DNA of the CDR3 is TGTGCCAGCAGTGCGGACAGGGACACTGAAGCTTTCTTT. Encoded protein: CASSADRDTEAFF.

V usage is TRBV19 and J usage is TRBJ1-4; tentative D call: TRBD1 (5 bases). Trimming stripped 6 bases from V and 10 bases from J, with 12 bases between. This CDR3 has 12 amino acids. The germline CDR1 and CDR2 sequences are LNHDA and SQIVND (reference sequence). CDR3 sequence reads: CASSDPRGKLFF. In nucleotides, the CDR3 is TGTGCCAGTAGCGACCCTAGGGGAAAACTGTTTTTT.

The chain combines TRBV5-1 with TRBJ2-7; possibly TRBD1 for D (6 bases). The CDR3 has 14 residues. V was clipped by 2 bases and J by 2 bases, with 11 bases between them. From germline, CDR1 is SGHRS and CDR2 YFSETQ. DNA of the CDR3: TGCGCCAGCAGCTTAAGGGGACACACCTACGAGCAGTACTTC. Translated: CASSLRGHTYEQYF.

The CDR3 region is CASSPRTGRITGGYGYTF. As DNA, the CDR3 is TGTGCCAGTAGTCCTCGGACAGGGAGAATCACTGGGGGATATGGCTACACCTTC. The rearrangement links TRBV19 to TRBJ1-2; TRBD1 agrees at 8 bases. Looked up from germline, CDR1 is LNHDA and CDR2 is SQIVND (reference sequence). V trimming: 5 bases; J trimming: 5 bases; junction bases outside the gene matches: 19. This CDR3 has 18 residues.

The chain couples TRBV18 to TRBJ1-6; tentative D call: TRBD1 (6 bases). Germline values: CDR1 KGHSH, CDR2 LQKENI. V was shortened by 3 bases and J by 7 bases, with 7 bases between the two germline ends. CDR3 length: 13 amino acids. The chain's CDR3 is CASSPDSNSPLHF. Here the CDR3 DNA reads TGTGCCAGCTCACCGGACAGCAATTCACCCCTCCACTTT.

The sample holds a few counts of this clone. The rearrangement uses TRBV5-5 and TRBJ1-1; weak D call: TRBD1 (5 bases). Trimming stripped 5 bases from V and 0 bases from J, with 8 bases between. The CDR3 has 13 residues. In germline, CDR1 is SGHKS, CDR2 YYEKEE (reference sequence). DNA of the CDR3: TGTGCCAGCAGTGTAGGGGTGAACACTGAAGCTTTCTTT. Translation gives CASSVGVNTEAFF. The full variable domain, with the rest looked up from reference TRBV5-5 and TRBJ1-1, is DAGVTQSPTHLIKTRGQQVTLRCSPISGHKSVSWYQQVLGQGPQFIFQYYEKEERGRGNFPDRFSARQFPNYSSELNVNALLLGDSALYLCASSVGVNTEAFFGQGTRLTVV.

The chain has TRBV6-5 and TRBJ1-1, with a weak D call TRBD1 (6 bases). Germline lookup yields CDR1 MNHEY and CDR2 SVGAGI. CDR3 length equals 15 residues. The V end was cut by 5 bases, the J end by 4 bases, with 17 bases between. CDR3 DNA: TGTGCCAGCAGTCAGAGCGGGGGGCGAGGCACTGAAGCTTTCTTT. Protein: CASSQSGGRGTEAFF.

V usage is TRBV3-1 (or the pseudogene TRBV3-2) and J usage is TRBJ1-4, with D perhaps matching TRBD1 (6 bases). V dropped 4 bases and J dropped 1 base, with 10 bases sitting between them. CDR3 length: 15 amino acids. Germline lookup yields CDR1 LGHDT and CDR2 YNNKEL (reference sequence). The CDR3 here is CASSPQGLTNEKLFF. CDR3 DNA: TGTGCCAGCAGCCCACAGGGCCTAACTAATGAAAAACTGTTTTTT.

This chain uses TRBV6-5 with TRBJ2-2; TRBD1 aligns across 7 bases. The CDR3 contains 15 residues. V shed 2 bases and J 4 bases; nucleotides not matched to a gene: 4. Per germline, CDR1 MNHEY and CDR2 SVGAGI. The CDR3 is CASSYVDRLTGELFF. The CDR3 DNA is TGTGCCAGCAGTTACGTGGACAGGCTCACCGGGGAGCTGTTTTTT.

The chain joins TRBV7-3 to TRBJ2-2, with D unresolved. This CDR3 comprises 14 residues. V shed 0 bases and J shed 5 bases, with 7 bases lying between them. Germline CDR1 is SGHTA and CDR2 is FQGTGA. The chain's CDR3 is CASSLTERTGELFF. CDR3 bases: TGTGCCAGCAGCTTAACCGAGAGGACCGGGGAGCTGTTTTTT.

This clone has only a few counts. The chain employs TRBV10-3 and TRBJ2-7; the D gene is possibly TRBD2 (6 bases). The CDR3 sequence is 15 residues long. V was trimmed by 2 bases and J by 8 bases, leaving 19 bases between them. Germline V gene data show CDR1 as ENHRY and CDR2 as SYGVKD. The DNA for the CDR3 is TGTGCCATCAGTGAGGGGGAGGTGCCCACTACGAAGCAGTACTTC. Amino acids: CAISEGEVPTTKQYF.

The V and J genes are TRBV19 and TRBJ2-2, with TRBD2 identical over 10 bases. This CDR3 is 17 amino acids long. J gave up 7 bases and V 5 bases, and 13 bases lay outside the gene matches. CDR1 and CDR2 from the germline V gene are LNHDA and SQIVND (reference sequence). Here the CDR3 reads CASSPYVLAGVDGELFF. CDR3 bases: TGTGCCAGTAGTCCATACGTTCTAGCGGGAGTTGACGGGGAGCTGTTTTTT. The whole variable domain, remainder taken from reference TRBV19 and TRBJ2-2, is DGGITQSPKYLFRKEGQNVTLSCEQNLNHDAMYWYRQDPGQGLRLIYYSQIVNDFQKGDIAEGYSVSREKKESFPLTVTSAQKNPTAFYLCASSPYVLAGVDGELFFGEGSRLTVL.

The CDR3 DNA is TGCGCCAGCAGGATAGCGGGAGCATCCTACAATGAGCAGTTCTTC. Protein sequence: CASRIAGASYNEQFF. The V call is TRBV5-1, the J call TRBJ2-1; the match to TRBD2 covers 9 bases. Germline V gene lookup returns CDR1 SGHRS and CDR2 YFSETQ. The length of the CDR3 is 15 residues. The ends lost 5 bases at V and 1 base at J; junction bases unmatched: 4.

The genes are TRBV5-1 and TRBJ2-2; D is possibly TRBD2 (6 bases). The germline V gene has CDR1 SGHRS and CDR2 YFSETQ. V dropped 0 bases and J dropped 2 bases, with 8 bases sitting between them. The length of the CDR3 is 15 residues. In DNA form, the CDR3 reads TGCGCCAGCAGCTTGGTGGGGGGTAACACCGGGGAGCTGTTTTTT. It specifies CASSLVGGNTGELFF.

The gene calls are TRBV3-1 (or the pseudogene TRBV3-2) and TRBJ1-1; D remains ambiguous. CDR1 LGHDT and CDR2 YNNKEL come from the germline V gene (reference sequence). V gave up 0 bases and J gave up 0 bases, with 8 bases separating them. The CDR3 spans 15 residues. The CDR3 loop reads CASSQDVRLNTEAFF. CDR3 DNA sequence: TGTGCCAGCAGCCAAGATGTACGGTTGAACACTGAAGCTTTCTTT.

The chain carries TRBV12-5 and TRBJ1-5; D is ambiguous. This CDR3 spans 17 amino acids. CDR1 is LGHNT and CDR2 is FRNRAP in the germline V gene. V lost 2 bases and J 0 bases, leaving 14 bases between the germline ends. The DNA of the CDR3 is TGTGCTAGTGGTTTGCCCCCCTACGGGGATAGCAATCAGCCCCAGCATTTT. This gives the protein CASGLPPYGDSNQPQHF.

This clone showed up just once. V usage is TRBV18 and J usage is TRBJ2-2; 7 bases are a match to TRBD1. After removal of 1 base from V and 5 bases from J, the junction contained 4 bases not matched to a gene. The CDR3 covers 15 residues. Germline CDR1 is KGHSH and CDR2 is LQKENI. CDR3 bases: TGTGCCAGCTCACCACAGGGGGCTGAAACCGGGGAGCTGTTTTTT. It yields the protein CASSPQGAETGELFF.

The rearrangement links TRBV30 to TRBJ2-3; D may be TRBD2 (5 bases). Trimming shortened V by 4 bases and J by 7 bases, and 15 bases separated the two germline ends. Germline V gene sequence: CDR1 GTSNPN, CDR2 SVGIG (reference sequence). The CDR3 has 13 amino acids. The CDR3 coding sequence is TGTGCCTGGACCTGGACTGCGGCAAATACGCAGTATTTT. Translation: CAWTWTAANTQYF.